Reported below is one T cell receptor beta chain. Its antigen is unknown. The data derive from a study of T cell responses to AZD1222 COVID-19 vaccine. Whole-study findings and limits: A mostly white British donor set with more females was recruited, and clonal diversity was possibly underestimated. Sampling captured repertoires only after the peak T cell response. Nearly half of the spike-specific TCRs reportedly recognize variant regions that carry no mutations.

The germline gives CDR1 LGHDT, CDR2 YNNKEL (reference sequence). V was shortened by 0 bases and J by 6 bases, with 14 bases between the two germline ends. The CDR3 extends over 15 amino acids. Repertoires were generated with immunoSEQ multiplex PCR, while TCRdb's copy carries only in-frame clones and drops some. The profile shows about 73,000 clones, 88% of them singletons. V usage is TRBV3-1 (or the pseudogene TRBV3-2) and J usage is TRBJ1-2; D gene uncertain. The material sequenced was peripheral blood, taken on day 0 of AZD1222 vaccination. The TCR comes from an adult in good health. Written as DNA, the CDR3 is TGTGCCAGCAGCCAAGATCACCTCCCAGGAAATGGCTACACCTTC. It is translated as CASSQDHLPGNGYTF.